The 12 T cell receptor beta chains given below trace back to one sample, sequenced in a study of T cell repertoires in cytomegalovirus infection. Each CDR3 protein is one row after TCRdb ran MiXCR on the reads. The sample lists nearly 650,000 distinct CDR3 sequences; roughly 24% were seen once. The sample comprised CD8+ T cells from PBMCs. The receptor source for this set is a human donor in good health (CMV status not recorded). Some clones in this sample may be carry-over from other donors' samples.

The chain links TRBV15 to TRBJ2-7; TRBD1 agrees at 7 bases. The CDR3 extends over 13 amino acids. Germline V lookup: CDR1 LNHNV, CDR2 YYDKDF (reference sequence). Trimming took 5 bases from V and 3 from J; bases not matched to a gene: 4. CDR3 region: CATSEGAGYEQYV. Here the CDR3 DNA reads TGTGCCACCAGCGAGGGGGCGGGCTACGAGCAGTACGTC.

The rearrangement uses TRBV29-1 and TRBJ2-3; 9 bases align to TRBD1. Looked up from germline, CDR1 is SQVTM and CDR2 is ANQGSEA. With 8 bases clipped from V and 2 bases from J, the junction kept 17 bases outside the gene matches. The CDR3 covers 17 residues. CDR3 in DNA: TGCAGCTCCTTTTTGCCCAACAGGGGGCTTTCCACAGATACGCAGTATTTT. Protein: CSSFLPNRGLSTDTQYF.

The chain couples TRBV13 to TRBJ1-4; maybe TRBD1 (6 bases). This CDR3 has 15 amino acids. The ends were cut back, 4 bases at V and 0 bases at J, with 9 bases in the middle. Germline assignment: CDR1 PRHDT and CDR2 FYEKMQ (reference sequence). DNA for the CDR3: TGTGCCAGCAGCTCGTACAGGGCAACTAATGAAAAACTGTTTTTT. This gives the protein CASSSYRATNEKLFF.

This clonotype was detected ten times or more. V and J are TRBV6-6 and TRBJ1-5; 11 positions agree with TRBD1. The ends lost 5 bases at V and 7 bases at J; junction bases unmatched: 10. The CDR3 extends over 16 amino acids. Germline V lookup: CDR1 MNHNY, CDR2 SVGAGI (reference sequence). CDR3 nucleotide sequence: TGTGCCAGCAGTCCCCTGGACAGGGGGCATCGGCAGCCCCAGCATTTT. Translated: CASSPLDRGHRQPQHF.

This chain links TRBV7-9 with TRBJ2-1, with 10 bases fitting TRBD1. The length of the CDR3 is 16 residues. CDR1 SEHNR and CDR2 FQNEAQ come from the germline V gene (reference sequence). The V segment lost 0 bases and the J segment 6 bases; nucleotides outside the gene matches: 5. CDR3 protein: CASSLARTGGLNEQFF. For the CDR3, the DNA is TGTGCCAGCAGCTTAGCCAGGACAGGGGGTCTCAATGAGCAGTTCTTC.

This clonotype was observed a few times. The chain recombines TRBV6-6 with TRBJ2-1, with TRBD2 matching over 7 bases. V lost 2 bases to trimming and J lost 6 bases; unmatched junction nucleotides: 7. Germline CDR1 and CDR2: MNHNY and SVGAGI (reference sequence). There are 15 residues in the CDR3. In DNA form, the CDR3 reads TGTGCCAGCAGTTACGGGAGGGGCTATGGCAATGAGCAGTTCTTC. It specifies CASSYGRGYGNEQFF.

The V gene is TRBV6-5, the J gene TRBJ2-1, with D possibly TRBD1 on 5 matching bases. The CDR3 covers 15 residues. The V end was cut by 5 bases, the J end by 6 bases, with 17 bases between. Germline V gives CDR1 MNHEY, CDR2 SVGAGI. Here the CDR3 reads CASSQTVWRLNEQFF. The CDR3 bases are TGTGCCAGCAGTCAGACAGTCTGGCGACTCAATGAGCAGTTCTTC.

This clonotype was seen at least ten times. The chain links TRBV7-8 to TRBJ1-5, with D maybe TRBD1 (5 bases). The CDR3 covers 16 residues. V lost 5 bases to trimming and J lost 0 bases, with 14 bases between them. The germline gives CDR1 SGHVS, CDR2 FQNEAQ. CDR3 sequence reads: CASSLPTVYSNQPQHF. The CDR3 DNA reads TGTGCCAGCAGCCTCCCGACAGTCTATAGCAATCAGCCCCAGCATTTT. The variable domain in full, completed from reference TRBV7-8 and TRBJ1-5, reads GAGVSQSPRYKVAKRGQDVALRCDPISGHVSLFWYQQALGQGPEFLTYFQNEAQLDKSGLPSDRFFAERPEGSVSTLKIQRTQQEDSAVYLCASSLPTVYSNQPQHFGDGTRLSIL.

A few counts support this clonotype. This rearrangement joins TRBV7-3 to TRBJ2-2; 12 bases are a match to TRBD2. The CDR3 spans 17 residues. The V gene's germline CDR1 is SGHTA and CDR2 FQGTGA. The V segment lost 5 bases and the J segment 5 bases; nucleotides outside the gene matches: 9. The CDR3 sequence is CASSPGLAGTFTGELFF. The CDR3 DNA is TGTGCCAGCAGCCCCGGACTAGCGGGGACATTTACCGGGGAGCTGTTTTTT.

This clonotype turned up a few times. The rearrangement links TRBV25-1 to TRBJ2-1, with 9 bases fitting TRBD2. V shed 6 bases and J 10 bases; nucleotides not matched to a gene: 7. Per the germline V gene, CDR1 is MGHDK and CDR2 is SYGVNS. This CDR3 comprises 13 residues. CDR3 sequence: CASSLAGSPEQFF. For the CDR3, the DNA is TGTGCCAGCAGCCTAGCGGGGTCCCCCGAGCAGTTCTTC.

Concerning this clonotype itself: Being one base from a much bigger clone, this may be a read error. The V call is TRBV28, the J call TRBJ2-2; D possibly corresponds to TRBD2 (6 bases). The CDR3 has 13 amino acids. The ends were cut back, 7 bases at V and 11 bases at J, with 17 bases in the middle. CDR1 is MDHEN and CDR2 is SYDVKM in the germline V gene. CDR3 in DNA: TGTGCCAGCACTCTGGGGGAGGCGTTAGAGCTGTTTTTT. Translating it yields CASTLGEALELFF.

A few counts support this clonotype. The chain couples TRBV6-2 or TRBV6-3 to TRBJ2-1; possibly TRBD1 or TRBD2 for D (5 bases each). Germline CDR1 is MNHEY and CDR2 is SVGEGT. V shed 2 bases and J shed 1 base, with 12 bases lying between them. CDR3 length: 16 residues. This CDR3 reads CASSYGHPGSYNEQFF. The CDR3 DNA follows: TGTGCCAGCAGTTACGGACACCCGGGGTCCTACAATGAGCAGTTCTTC.